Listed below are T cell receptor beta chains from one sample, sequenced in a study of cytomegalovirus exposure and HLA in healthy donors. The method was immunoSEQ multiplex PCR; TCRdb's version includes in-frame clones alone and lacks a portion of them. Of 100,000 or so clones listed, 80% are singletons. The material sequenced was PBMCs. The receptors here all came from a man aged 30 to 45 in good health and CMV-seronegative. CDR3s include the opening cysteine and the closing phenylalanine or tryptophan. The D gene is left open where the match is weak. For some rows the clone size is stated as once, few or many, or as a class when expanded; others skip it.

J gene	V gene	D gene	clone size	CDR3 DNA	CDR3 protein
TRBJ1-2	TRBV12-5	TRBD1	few	TGTGCTAGTGGTTTAGGGGACAGGGGTAGTGGCTACACCTTC	CASGLGDRGSGYTF
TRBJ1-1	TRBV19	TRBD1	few	TGTGCCAGTAGGGCAGGGGGTCGGACTGAAGCTTTCTTT	CASRAGGRTEAFF
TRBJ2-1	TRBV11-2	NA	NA	TGTGCCAGCAGCCCCCAGCGGATCTCCTACAATGAGCAGTTCTTC	CASSPQRISYNEQFF
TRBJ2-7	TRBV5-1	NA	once	TGCGCCAGCAGCTTGGACAGGAGCTCCTACGAGCAGTACTTC	CASSLDRSSYEQYF
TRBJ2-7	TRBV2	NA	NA	TGTGCCAGCAGTGAAAGAATCCAACAGACCTACGAGCAGTACTTC	CASSERIQQTYEQYF
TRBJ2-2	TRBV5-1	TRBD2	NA	TGCGCCAGCAGCCCCGAGCGGGGGCGGACCGGGGAGCTGTTTTTT	CASSPERGRTGELFF
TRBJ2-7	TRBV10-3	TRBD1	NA	TGTGCCATCAGTGAGTACATGGGACAGGGGGCCTACGAGCAGTACTTC	CAISEYMGQGAYEQYF
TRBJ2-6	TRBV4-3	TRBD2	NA	TGCGCCAGCAGCCAACTCACTAGCGGGGAGTCTGGGGCCAACGTCCTGACTTTC	CASSQLTSGESGANVLTF
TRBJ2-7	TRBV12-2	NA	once	TGTGCAAGTCGCCCCAAACAGGGGGCGGTCGAGCAGTACTTC	CASRPKQGAVEQYF
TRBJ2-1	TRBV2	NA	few	TGTGCCAGCACGCGACATAATTCTTACAATGAGCAGTTCTTC	CASTRHNSYNEQFF